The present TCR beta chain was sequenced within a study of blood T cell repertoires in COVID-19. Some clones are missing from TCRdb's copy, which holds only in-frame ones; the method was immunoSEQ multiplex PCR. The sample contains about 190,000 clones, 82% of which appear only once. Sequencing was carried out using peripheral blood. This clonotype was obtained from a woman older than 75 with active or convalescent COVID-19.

This CDR3 reads CSASESPGQGAAQETQYF. The CDR3 nucleotides are TGCAGTGCTAGTGAGTCTCCCGGGCAGGGGGCCGCTCAAGAGACCCAGTACTTC. This chain joins TRBV20-1 and TRBJ2-5; 8 nucleotides match TRBD1. The CDR3 is 18 amino acids. Germline CDR1 is DFQATT and CDR2 is SNEGSKA (reference sequence). The junction had 17 bases not matched to a gene; V was cut back by 3 bases and J by 2 bases.